The 28 T cell receptor beta chains listed next were all sequenced from one sample in a study of immune heterogeneity within non-small cell lung tumors. Bulk tumor genomic DNA, 600 to 650 ng per sample, was used as template. Several widely spaced biopsies per primary tumor were taken during surgery. Enrolled patients presented with newly diagnosed, previously untreated non-small cell lung cancer and underwent curative surgery. Multiplex PCR (32 V and 13 J primers) was used to amplify the TCR beta CDR3. In TCRdb, the multiplex PCR reads were re-called with MiXCR into one record per CDR3 protein. Seen here are 10,000 to 13,000 distinct CDR3 sequences, more than 25% observed once, and the top ten hold under 25%. Sequencing was carried out using lung tumor tissue. The receptors here all came from a woman aged 50 to 65 with non-small cell lung cancer.

V is TRBV20-1 and J is TRBJ1-6; tentative D call: TRBD1 (5 bases). Germline V gives CDR1 DFQATT, CDR2 SNEGSKA (reference sequence). V was cut by 0 bases and J by 10 bases, with 13 bases left in between. CDR3 length: 14 residues. The CDR3 loop is CSARDGGVRSPLHF. The CDR3 DNA reads TGCAGTGCTAGAGATGGGGGAGTACGATCACCCCTCCACTTT.

This clonotype was seen at least ten times. This chain links TRBV6-2 or TRBV6-3 with TRBJ2-1; 10 nucleotides align to TRBD2. From germline, CDR1 is MNHEY and CDR2 SVGEGT. This CDR3 region has 14 residues. Trimming at V came to 8 bases and at J to 2 bases, leaving 3 bases not matched to a gene. This CDR3 reads CASRLAGPYNEQFF. The CDR3 coding sequence is TGTGCCAGCCGACTAGCGGGCCCCTACAATGAGCAGTTCTTC.

The V gene is TRBV9, the J gene TRBJ2-2; D may be TRBD1 or TRBD2 (6 bases each). The CDR3 consists of 14 residues. The germline V and J ends were trimmed by 0 bases and 7 bases, with 10 bases remaining between them. CDR1 and CDR2 from the germline V gene are SGDLS and YYNGEE. CDR3: CASSVVGGYGELFF. CDR3 DNA: TGTGCCAGCAGCGTAGTAGGGGGGTACGGGGAGCTGTTTTTT.

This clonotype was seen more than once but under ten times. The chain is built from TRBV6-4 and TRBJ1-1, with D unclear. The CDR3 runs 12 residues. Germline CDR1 and CDR2: MRHNA and SNTAGT. Trimming cost V 2 bases and J 4 bases, with 5 bases left between them. This CDR3 reads CASSDRVTEAFF. The CDR3 nucleotides read TGTGCCAGCAGTGACAGGGTCACTGAAGCTTTCTTT.

Worth noting for this clonotype: This sequence may be a read error, since a much larger clone differs from it by one base. The CDR3: CASSFALLSGANALTF. The CDR3 DNA sequence: TGTGCCAGCAGCTTCGCCCTGCTCTCTGGGGCCAACGCCCTGACTTTC. The chain joins TRBV11-2 to TRBJ2-6; D is perhaps TRBD1 (5 bases). This CDR3 has 16 residues. CDR1 SGHAT and CDR2 FQNNGV come from the germline V gene.

This clonotype was recorded a few times. The V gene is TRBV9, the J gene TRBJ2-2; D possibly corresponds to TRBD2 (5 bases). Germline CDR1 SGDLS, CDR2 YYNGEE. V lost 4 bases to trimming and J lost 7 bases, with 14 bases between them. The CDR3 covers 14 residues. The CDR3 is CASSPWERGGELFF. For the CDR3, the DNA is TGTGCCAGCAGCCCCTGGGAGCGCGGCGGGGAGCTGTTTTTT.

The rearrangement links TRBV27 to TRBJ2-3; TRBD2 matches 15 bases. V lost 5 bases and J lost 4; bases outside the gene matches: 4. Germline V gene lookup returns CDR1 MNHEY and CDR2 SMNVEV (reference sequence). The CDR3 spans 16 residues. The CDR3 DNA reads as TGTGCCAGCAGTGGTTGGACTAGCGGGAGGGCAGATACGCAGTATTTT. Translation gives CASSGWTSGRADTQYF.

This clonotype was picked up a small number of times. J is TRBJ2-1 and V is TRBV6-2 or TRBV6-3; maybe TRBD2 (6 bases). Germline CDR1 is MNHEY and CDR2 is SVGEGT. The CDR3 has 15 residues. V was pared by 6 bases and J by 8 bases, with 20 bases between. This CDR3 reads CASRQGTEGGHEQFF. The CDR3 DNA follows: TGTGCCAGCAGGCAAGGGACGGAGGGAGGCCATGAGCAGTTCTTC.

In this sample, this clonotype turned up a few times. The genes are TRBV12-5 and TRBJ1-2; D remains ambiguous. There are 13 residues in the CDR3. In germline, CDR1 is LGHNT, CDR2 FRNRAP. V was trimmed by 4 bases and J by 6 bases, leaving 12 bases between them. The CDR3 is CASGSLLGNGYTF. CDR3 coding DNA: TGTGCTAGTGGTTCCTTACTCGGCAATGGCTACACCTTC.

A remark on this clonotype: Just one base apart from a much larger clone, this may be a read error. The rearrangement uses TRBV28 and TRBJ1-1; D ambiguous. The CDR3 sequence is 14 residues long. Germline V gene sequence: CDR1 MDHEN, CDR2 SYDVKM. CDR3 sequence: CDSSIASKNTEAFF. The CDR3 DNA follows: TGTGACAGCAGTATAGCGTCGAAGAACACTGAAGCTTTCTTT. Looking up the rest from reference TRBV28 and TRBJ1-1 gives the full variable domain: DVKVTQSSRYLVKRTGEKVFLECVQDMDHENMFWYRQDPGLGLRLIYFSYDVKMKEKGDIPEGYSVSREKKERFSLILESASTNQTSMYLCDSSIASKNTEAFFGQGTRLTVV.

This clonotype was seen once. The rearrangement uses TRBV20-1 and TRBJ1-5; D is unresolved. Trimming stripped 4 bases from V and 0 bases from J, with 13 bases between. CDR1 DFQATT and CDR2 SNEGSKA come from the germline V gene (reference sequence). The CDR3 contains 15 residues. The CDR3 sequence: CSAKVAGNSNQPQHF. As DNA, the CDR3 is TGCAGTGCTAAGGTGGCGGGGAATAGCAATCAGCCCCAGCATTTT.

Comments on this clonotype: A much larger clone differs by one base, so this may be a read error. The chain carries TRBV7-9 and TRBJ1-2; 7 bases fit TRBD1. Trimming at V came to 5 bases and at J to 2 bases, leaving 14 bases not matched to a gene. This CDR3 is 17 amino acids long. Germline CDR1 SEHNR, CDR2 FQNEAQ (reference sequence). In DNA form, the CDR3 reads TGTGCCAGCAGCCCTAGCCTTGGACAGGAACGGAACTATGGCTACACCTTC. Amino acid sequence: CASSPSLGQERNYGYTF.

Note on this clonotype: A clone one base away is much larger, so this may be a read error. The rearrangement links TRBV20-1 to TRBJ2-7; 12 nucleotides line up with TRBD2. Germline CDR1 and CDR2: DFQATT and SNEGSKA (reference sequence). The CDR3 sequence is 13 residues long. The CDR3 DNA is TGCATTGCCCGACTAGCGGGAGTCGTCGAGCAGTACTTC. Encoded protein: CIARLAGVVEQYF.

This clonotype was counted only a few times. This chain joins TRBV29-1 and TRBJ1-3; TRBD1 matches 7 bases. From germline, CDR1 is SQVTM and CDR2 ANQGSEA. The CDR3 is made up of 12 amino acids. V lost 7 bases and J lost 3; bases outside the gene matches: 3. CDR3 DNA sequence: TGCAGCGCAGGGACAGTTGGAAACACCATATATTTT. Residues: CSAGTVGNTIYF.

With respect to this clonotype: A much larger clone differs from this one at a single base, so this may be a read error. The chain couples TRBV24-1 to TRBJ1-5; no clear D. CDR1 and CDR2 (germline): KGHDR, SFDVKD. The CDR3 sequence is 15 residues long. CDR3 DNA sequence: TGTGTCACCAGTGATAAGAGGAAGAGCAATCAGCCCCAGCATTTT. It codes for CVTSDKRKSNQPQHF.

This clonotype was counted ten times or more. The genes are TRBV6-1 and TRBJ1-4, with D possibly being TRBD1 (5 bases). Trimming shortened V by 5 bases and J by 5 bases, and 15 bases separated the two germline ends. The CDR3 is 15 residues long. Germline CDR1 and CDR2: MNHNS and SASEGT. CDR3 sequence (DNA): TGTGCCAGCAGTTCCGCGGACCGGGGCAATGAAAAACTGTTTTTT. Its translation: CASSSADRGNEKLFF.

In its sample, this clonotype was seen a few times. J is TRBJ1-5 and V is TRBV20-1; TRBD1 matches 7 bases. V was pared by 6 bases and J by 3 bases, with 11 bases of the junction left unmatched. The CDR3 spans 15 residues. CDR1 is DFQATT, CDR2 SNEGSKA, per germline (reference sequence). The CDR3 protein is CSARPATGNNQPQHF. The DNA for the CDR3 is TGCAGTGCCCGACCCGCGACAGGGAACAATCAGCCCCAGCATTTT.

This clonotype occurred many times. J is TRBJ1-5 and V is TRBV30; D remains ambiguous. The CDR3 is 16 residues long. Germline assignment: CDR1 GTSNPN and CDR2 SVGIG (reference sequence). V gave up 2 bases and J gave up 1 base, with 15 bases separating them. The CDR3 DNA sequence: TGTGCCTGGAGTCCCCAAGCGATTGCCAGCAATCAGCCCCAGCATTTT. This gives the protein CAWSPQAIASNQPQHF.

Concerning this clonotype itself: Because it lacks the conserved phenylalanine or tryptophan at the end, this CDR3 is likely a read error. The limits of the CDR3 on the DNA are not certain, so only TCRdb's listed CDR3 is given. J is TRBJ2-3 and V is TRBV9; the D call of TRBD1 is as the table states it, not checked on the DNA. Counting both end residues, the CDR3 totals 17 amino acids. Germline CDR1 and CDR2: SGDLS and YYNGEE. The CDR3 here is CARSGSGTAPYEQYFGP.

The CDR3 region has the DNA TGCAGTGCTAGAGTTCTAGCGGGACCTCCCTACGAGCAGTACTTC. This gives the protein CSARVLAGPPYEQYF. This sequence joins TRBV20-1 and TRBJ2-7, with 9 positions matching TRBD2. With 1 base clipped from V and 2 bases from J, the junction kept 6 bases outside the gene matches. The CDR3 is made up of 15 amino acids. Germline V gene lookup returns CDR1 DFQATT and CDR2 SNEGSKA (reference sequence).

The V and J genes are TRBV5-8 and TRBJ1-3; D unresolved. The V end lost 3 bases, the J end lost 5 bases, and 6 bases lay between the germline ends. This CDR3 is 12 amino acids long. The V gene's germline CDR1 is SGHTS and CDR2 YDEGEE. CDR3 amino acids: CASSSRRNTIYF. The CDR3 bases are TGTGCCAGCAGCTCCCGAAGAAACACCATATATTTT.

This rearrangement joins TRBV7-9 to TRBJ1-3, with D uncertain. Germline V gene data show CDR1 as SEHNR and CDR2 as FQNEAQ (reference sequence). CDR3 size: 12 residues. Trimming pared 5 bases from V and 6 bases from J, leaving 8 bases between. The CDR3 sequence is CASSPRPNTIYF. DNA of the CDR3: TGTGCCAGCAGCCCCCGCCCAAACACCATATATTTT.

This clonotype was observed many times. V gene TRBV12-3 or TRBV12-4 combines with J gene TRBJ2-7; D remains ambiguous. The CDR3 loop spans 13 amino acids. Trimming left V 1 base short and J 8 bases short, with 12 bases between. CDR3 in amino acids: CASSLVGSGQQYF. The DNA of the CDR3 is TGTGCCAGCAGTTTAGTAGGGTCTGGCCAGCAGTACTTC.

This clonotype was counted a few times. This chain connects TRBV5-6 to TRBJ2-7, with 7 nucleotides matching TRBD2. The CDR3 length is 13 residues. The J segment lost 5 bases and the V segment lost 7 bases, leaving 9 bases of the junction unmatched. In germline, CDR1 is SGHDT, CDR2 YYEEEE. In DNA, the CDR3 is TGTGCCAGCCGGTCGGGGGGTGTGCACGAGCAGTACTTC. This encodes CASRSGGVHEQYF. The complete variable domain, with remaining parts taken from reference TRBV5-6 and TRBJ2-7, reads DAGVTQSPTHLIKTRGQQVTLRCSPKSGHDTVSWYQQALGQGPQFIFQYYEEEERQRGNFPDRFSGHQFPNYSSELNVNALLLGDSALYLCASRSGGVHEQYFGPGTRLTVT.

This clonotype was seen at least ten times. V is TRBV19 and J is TRBJ1-5; TRBD1 matches at 9 bases. Germline V CDR1 and CDR2: LNHDA, SQIVND (reference sequence). This CDR3 comprises 15 residues. Trimming at V came to 3 bases and at J to 6 bases, leaving 6 bases not matched to a gene. Written as DNA, the CDR3 is TGTGCCAGTAGTATTGTGACAGGGGGTATTCAGCCCCAGCATTTT. It codes for CASSIVTGGIQPQHF.

As regards this clonotype: A read error may be the cause here, since a much bigger clone is one base away. The rearrangement uses TRBV6-2 or TRBV6-3 and TRBJ2-3, with D maybe TRBD1 (5 bases). This CDR3 has 17 residues. Looked up from germline, CDR1 is MNHEY and CDR2 is SVGEGT. The CDR3 DNA reads as TGTGCCAGCAGTTTACTCAGGACAAGTCGATCAACAGATACGAAGTATTTT. Protein sequence: CASSLLRTSRSTDTKYF.

By sample share, this clonotype is medium-sized. The chain couples TRBV19 to TRBJ2-7; TRBD1 matches at 7 bases. Germline CDR1 reads LNHDA; CDR2 reads SQIVND (reference sequence). This CDR3 spans 16 amino acids. The trim removed 5 bases at V and 5 bases at J, leaving 15 bases unmatched. CDR3 region: CASSGATGDGVDEQYF. CDR3 sequence (DNA): TGTGCCAGTAGTGGCGCTACAGGGGACGGTGTGGACGAGCAGTACTTC. The full variable domain, its missing parts supplied by reference TRBV19 and TRBJ2-7, is DGGITQSPKYLFRKEGQNVTLSCEQNLNHDAMYWYRQDPGQGLRLIYYSQIVNDFQKGDIAEGYSVSREKKESFPLTVTSAQKNPTAFYLCASSGATGDGVDEQYFGPGTRLTVT.

This clonotype was observed a few times. The chain employs TRBV13 and TRBJ2-5, with 7 bases lining up with TRBD2. The CDR3 runs to 14 residues. The V segment lost 5 bases and the J segment 1 base; nucleotides outside the gene matches: 4. CDR1 is PRHDT and CDR2 is FYEKMQ in the germline V gene (reference sequence). CDR3 nucleotide sequence: TGTGCCAGCAGCCTTACTAGCGTCCAAGAGACCCAGTACTTC. Translation: CASSLTSVQETQYF.